The sequence of this TCR beta chain was determined in a study of blood T cell repertoires in COVID-19. The wider study: COVID-19 samples from acute and convalescent phases originated in the United States, Italy and Spain.

The CDR3 runs to 13 residues. V was pared by 3 bases and J by 7 bases, with 6 bases of the junction left unmatched. Germline V CDR1 and CDR2: DFQATT, SNEGSKA (reference sequence). Some clones are missing from TCRdb's copy, which holds only in-frame ones; the method was immunoSEQ multiplex PCR. The sample carries 300,000 to 450,000 clones, about 87% recorded once. This chain joins TRBV20-1 and TRBJ1-5; 7 nucleotides align to TRBD1. Sequences were obtained from peripheral blood. The sequence came from a woman in her twenties or thirties with COVID-19, enrolled during active disease. CDR3 bases: TGCAGTGCTAGTTCCGGGACAGCCCAGCCCCAGCATTTT. Protein product: CSASSGTAQPQHF.